A selection of T cell receptor beta chains follows, all from one sample in a study of siplizumab effects on memory and regulatory T cells. TCRdb's table, derived via immunoSEQ multiplex PCR, lists solely in-frame clones and lacks some. This repertoire shows around 100,000 clones, 85% to 95% found once; its top ten account for approximately 0.58%. Input material: Tregs sorted from blood. The receptors were sampled from a human donor in good health. Both conserved end residues are part of each CDR3. Fields, in order: clone size, V gene, D gene, J gene, CDR3 DNA, CDR3 protein. The D gene is left open where the match is weak. Clone size, where shown, is once, few, many, or a class for clones that have expanded.

size: NA
V: TRBV7-2
D: TRBD2
J: TRBJ2-7
DNA: TGTGCCAGCAGCTTGGCCGGGACTAGCGTCTACGAGCAGTACTTC
CDR3: CASSLAGTSVYEQYF

size: NA
V: TRBV4-3
D: TRBD2
J: TRBJ2-7
DNA: TGCGCCAGCAGCCTCCACTGGGACTATCTAGGCGAGCAGTACTTC
CDR3: CASSLHWDYLGEQYF

size: NA
V: TRBV11-3
D: TRBD2
J: TRBJ2-7
DNA: TGTGCCAGCCTCGCTAGCGGCTCCTACGAGCAGTACTTC
CDR3: CASLASGSYEQYF

size: NA
V: TRBV4-3
D: NA
J: TRBJ1-4
DNA: TGCGCCAGCAGCCAAGGTGGGGCCTTACGGGGTGGACTGTTTTTT
CDR3: CASSQGGALRGGLFF

size: NA
V: TRBV5-1
D: NA
J: TRBJ2-5
DNA: TGCGCCAGCAGCTTGGGGGAGCGGGAGACCCAGTACTTC
CDR3: CASSLGERETQYF

size: NA
V: TRBV4-1
D: NA
J: TRBJ1-2
DNA: TGCGCCAGCAGCCAAGAAATTACCGCCTGGAGGGGCTACACCTTC
CDR3: CASSQEITAWRGYTF

size: NA
V: TRBV20-1
D: NA
J: TRBJ1-4
DNA: TGCAGTGCTTTAAACAAAGCAAAACTGTTTTTT
CDR3: CSALNKAKLFF

size: NA
V: TRBV29-1
D: TRBD1
J: TRBJ1-2
DNA: TGCAGCGTTGACCAGGGGGCGGGAGGCTACACCTTC
CDR3: CSVDQGAGGYTF

size: NA
V: TRBV15
D: TRBD1
J: TRBJ1-2
DNA: TGTGCCACCAGCCCACTTGGGGACAGTTCCTATGGCTACACCTTC
CDR3: CATSPLGDSSYGYTF

size: NA
V: TRBV15
D: NA
J: TRBJ1-1
DNA: TGTGCCACCAGCAGAGGGGGGGGGAACACTGAAGCTTTCTTT
CDR3: CATSRGGGNTEAFF

size: NA
V: TRBV5-4
D: TRBD1
J: TRBJ1-2
DNA: TGTGCCAGCAGCTTGAACCTCATAGGGGGCAGTTTGAGGGGCTACACCTTC
CDR3: CASSLNLIGGSLRGYTF

size: NA
V: TRBV12-2
D: NA
J: TRBJ2-7
DNA: TGTGCAAGTCGACCTAGCGGGGCCGCCTACGAGCAGTACTTC
CDR3: CASRPSGAAYEQYF

size: NA
V: TRBV5-1
D: NA
J: TRBJ1-2
DNA: TGCGCCAGCAGCTCGCGGACAGAAGATGGCTACACCTTC
CDR3: CASSSRTEDGYTF

size: NA
V: TRBV5-1
D: NA
J: TRBJ1-4
DNA: TGCGCCAGCAGCCATGCAACTAATGAAAAACTGTTTTTT
CDR3: CASSHATNEKLFF

size: NA
V: TRBV4-1
D: NA
J: TRBJ2-7
DNA: TGCGCCAGCAGCCAAGATTTCAGACTTGCATACGAGCAGTACTTC
CDR3: CASSQDFRLAYEQYF

size: NA
V: TRBV6-4
D: NA
J: TRBJ2-3
DNA: TGTGCCAGCAGTGACGGTACAGATACGCAGTATTTT
CDR3: CASSDGTDTQYF

size: NA
V: TRBV18
D: TRBD1
J: TRBJ1-1
DNA: TGTGCCAGCTCACCCAGGACAGGGGAGAACACTGAAGCTTTCTTT
CDR3: CASSPRTGENTEAFF

size: NA
V: TRBV18
D: NA
J: TRBJ2-7
DNA: TGTGCCAGCTCAGCGACCGGATCCTACGAGCAGTACTTC
CDR3: CASSATGSYEQYF

size: NA
V: TRBV11-1
D: NA
J: TRBJ2-1
DNA: TGTGCCAGCAGCCGCCCGGGGTGGTCCTACAATGAGCAGTTCTTC
CDR3: CASSRPGWSYNEQFF

size: NA
V: TRBV5-1
D: TRBD1
J: TRBJ2-1
DNA: TGCGCCAGCAGCCCGGGAATGGGAACAGGGGAGTACAATGAGCAGTTCTTC
CDR3: CASSPGMGTGEYNEQFF

size: NA
V: TRBV5-6
D: NA
J: TRBJ2-3
DNA: TGTGCCAGCTTGGAGGCAGGCAGAGATACGCAGTATTTT
CDR3: CASLEAGRDTQYF

size: NA
V: TRBV5-6
D: TRBD1
J: TRBJ1-1
DNA: TGTGCCAGCAGCTTGAGGACAGGGAGTAATATGAACACTGAAGCTTTCTTT
CDR3: CASSLRTGSNMNTEAFF

size: NA
V: TRBV5-8
D: NA
J: TRBJ1-5
DNA: TGTGCCAGCAGCCTATTCAATCAGCCCCAGCATTTT
CDR3: CASSLFNQPQHF

size: NA
V: TRBV28
D: TRBD1
J: TRBJ1-2
DNA: TGTGCCAGCAGTTCCGGGACAGGGGGGTACTATGGCTACACCTTC
CDR3: CASSSGTGGYYGYTF

size: NA
V: TRBV11-2
D: NA
J: TRBJ2-5
DNA: TGTGCCAGCAGCTTAAGGGGCCCAGAGACCCAGTACTTC
CDR3: CASSLRGPETQYF

size: NA
V: TRBV7-7
D: NA
J: TRBJ2-5
DNA: TGTGCTAGCAGCTCCCGGCCGGGGGAGACCCAGTACTTC
CDR3: CASSSRPGETQYF

size: NA
V: TRBV6-6
D: NA
J: TRBJ2-1
DNA: TGTGCCAGCAGCTCCCCGGGTACCTGGCTTGAGCAGTTCTTC
CDR3: CASSSPGTWLEQFF

size: NA
V: TRBV6-1
D: NA
J: TRBJ2-2
DNA: TGTGCCAGCATCCCAGGGTTAAACACCGGGGAGCTGTTTTTT
CDR3: CASIPGLNTGELFF

size: NA
V: TRBV5-5
D: NA
J: TRBJ2-1
DNA: TGTGCCAGCAGCTCAAACTTTCCTGAGCAGTTCTTC
CDR3: CASSSNFPEQFF

size: NA
V: TRBV30
D: NA
J: TRBJ1-6
DNA: TGTGCCTGGAGTGTGGGGGGTCGGTCACCCCTCCACTTT
CDR3: CAWSVGGRSPLHF

size: NA
V: TRBV11-2
D: NA
J: TRBJ2-5
DNA: TGTGCCAGCCGTCTACTGTTCCAAGAGACCCAGTACTTC
CDR3: CASRLLFQETQYF

size: NA
V: TRBV4-1
D: TRBD2
J: TRBJ2-7
DNA: TGCGCCAGCAGCCAAGCCGGGCGCGGGGGGATGGACGAGCAGTACTTC
CDR3: CASSQAGRGGMDEQYF

size: NA
V: TRBV7-2
D: NA
J: TRBJ2-4
DNA: TGTGCCAGCAGCTCAATCGGGACCCACGGGAGCACCGCCAAAAACATTCAGTACTTC
CDR3: CASSSIGTHGSTAKNIQYF

size: NA
V: TRBV19
D: TRBD1
J: TRBJ1-6
DNA: TGTGCCAGTAGCCCAGGGGGCTCTTTCTATAATTCACCCCTCCACTTT
CDR3: CASSPGGSFYNSPLHF

size: NA
V: TRBV2
D: TRBD1
J: TRBJ2-2
DNA: TGTGCCAGCAGGAGGGGGCAGGACACCGGGGAGCTGTTTTTT
CDR3: CASRRGQDTGELFF

size: NA
V: TRBV6-5
D: NA
J: TRBJ2-7
DNA: TGTGCCAGCAGTTATTCCCGGAGCTCCTACGAGCAGTACTTC
CDR3: CASSYSRSSYEQYF

size: NA
V: TRBV2
D: TRBD2
J: TRBJ2-3
DNA: TGTGCCAGCAGTGACGGGCTAGCGGGAACAGATACGCAGTATTTT
CDR3: CASSDGLAGTDTQYF

size: NA
V: TRBV27
D: NA
J: TRBJ2-7
DNA: TGTGCCAGCAGATATTCCGGGGGCTACGAGCAGTACTTC
CDR3: CASRYSGGYEQYF

size: few
V: TRBV7-2
D: TRBD1
J: TRBJ1-2
DNA: TGTGCCAGCAGCTTAAACAGGGGGAACTATGGCTACACCTTC
CDR3: CASSLNRGNYGYTF

size: once
V: TRBV5-6
D: NA
J: TRBJ1-1
DNA: TGTGCCAGCAGCTCCATTACGCTACGGAGGCCAAACACTGAAGCTTTCTTT
CDR3: CASSSITLRRPNTEAFF

size: NA
V: TRBV4-1
D: NA
J: TRBJ2-5
DNA: TGCGCCAGCAGCCAAGAGCCCTCACAAGAGACCCAGTACTTC
CDR3: CASSQEPSQETQYF

size: NA
V: TRBV10-1
D: TRBD1
J: TRBJ2-5
DNA: TGCGCCAGCAGCGATGGGACAGGGGGGTCCGATTGGGAGACCCAGTACTTC
CDR3: CASSDGTGGSDWETQYF

size: NA
V: TRBV5-1
D: NA
J: TRBJ2-1
DNA: TGCGCCAGCAGCTCTCTACCACAATACAATGAGCAGTTCTTC
CDR3: CASSSLPQYNEQFF

size: once
V: TRBV2
D: NA
J: TRBJ1-2
DNA: TGTGCCAGCAGCCTTGGGGGCGCAGGCAACTATGGCTACACCTTC
CDR3: CASSLGGAGNYGYTF

size: NA
V: TRBV15
D: NA
J: TRBJ2-7
DNA: TGTGCCACCAGCAGAGATTACGGGGACTACGAGCAGTACTTC
CDR3: CATSRDYGDYEQYF

size: NA
V: TRBV11-3
D: NA
J: TRBJ2-2
DNA: TGTGCCAGCAGCTTAGTAGGAGCCGGGGAGCTGTTTTTT
CDR3: CASSLVGAGELFF

size: NA
V: TRBV10-1
D: NA
J: TRBJ2-7
DNA: TGCGCCAGCAGTGGAGGAACAGGGAAGGTATACGAGCAGTACTTC
CDR3: CASSGGTGKVYEQYF

size: NA
V: TRBV4-2
D: NA
J: TRBJ1-2
DNA: TGTGCCAGCAGCCAAGATGAAGGGGTCGGAGGCTACACCTTC
CDR3: CASSQDEGVGGYTF

size: once
V: TRBV10-3
D: NA
J: TRBJ2-1
DNA: TGTGCCATCAGTGAGTTTAGTGGAAATGAGCAGTTCTTC
CDR3: CAISEFSGNEQFF

size: once
V: TRBV5-1
D: NA
J: TRBJ2-3
DNA: TGCGCCAGCAGCTTGGTTTTAAGCGGGCAAACACCGCGCACAGATACGCAGTATTTT
CDR3: CASSLVLSGQTPRTDTQYF

size: NA
V: TRBV18
D: TRBD1
J: TRBJ1-1
DNA: TGTGCCAGCTCCCCTCTTAAGGGGGCGATTATCAACACTGAAGCTTTCTTT
CDR3: CASSPLKGAIINTEAFF

size: NA
V: TRBV10-3
D: NA
J: TRBJ1-1
DNA: TGTGCCATCGGACGGGACACTGAAGCTTTCTTT
CDR3: CAIGRDTEAFF